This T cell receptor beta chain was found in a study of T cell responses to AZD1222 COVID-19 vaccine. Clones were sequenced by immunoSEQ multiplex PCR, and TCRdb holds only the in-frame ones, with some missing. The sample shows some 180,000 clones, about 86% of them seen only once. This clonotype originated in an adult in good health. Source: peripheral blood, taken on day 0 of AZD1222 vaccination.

CDR3 residues: CASSAADTGELFF. Here the CDR3 DNA reads TGTGCCAGCAGCGCGGCGGACACCGGGGAGCTGTTTTTT. The rearrangement joins TRBV9 to TRBJ2-2, with D unresolved. The CDR3 is made up of 13 amino acids. Germline CDR1 is SGDLS and CDR2 is YYNGEE. V lost 3 bases to trimming and J lost 3 bases, with 6 bases between them.